One and the same sample provided the 24 T cell receptor beta chains below, sequenced in a study of cytomegalovirus exposure and HLA in healthy donors. The PCR contained 60 Vbeta and 13 Jbeta primers. Some clones are missing from TCRdb's copy, which holds only in-frame ones; the method was immunoSEQ multiplex PCR. The top ten hold over 1.5% of the sample, which has 150,000 to 200,000 clones, approximately 80% seen once. The sample consisted of PBMCs. The origin of the receptors is a woman in her 30s in good health and CMV-seronegative.

This clone has just a few counts. The chain carries TRBV4-3 and TRBJ1-2; TRBD1 might be the D (5 bases). The germline V gene has CDR1 LGHNA and CDR2 YSLEER. V lost 0 bases and J lost 5, with 13 bases in between. The CDR3 runs 15 residues. The chain's CDR3 is CASSQEADSGYGYTF. The CDR3 coding sequence is TGCGCCAGCAGCCAAGAGGCGGATTCAGGGTATGGCTACACCTTC.

The chain has TRBV2 and TRBJ2-7; TRBD1 agrees at 7 bases. This CDR3 region has 13 residues. V shed 5 bases, J shed 5 bases, and the junction held 6 bases outside the gene matches. Germline lookup yields CDR1 SNHLY and CDR2 FYNNEI. CDR3 amino acids: CASSLSDRDEQYF. CDR3 bases: TGTGCCAGCAGTCTTTCCGACAGGGACGAGCAGTACTTC.

This clone has only one observation. This chain joins TRBV27 and TRBJ2-3; D uncertain. The CDR3 has 14 amino acids. Trimming took off 3 bases at V and 0 bases at J, with 7 bases between the two ends. The germline V gene encodes CDR1 MNHEY and CDR2 SMNVEV (reference sequence). The CDR3 DNA reads as TGTGCCAGCAGTTTTCAACTTAGCACAGATACGCAGTATTTT. The encoded protein is CASSFQLSTDTQYF.

The chain uses TRBV5-8 and TRBJ1-2, with 8 bases aligning to TRBD1. Germline V lookup: CDR1 SGHTS, CDR2 YDEGEE. Losses at the gene ends were 3 bases for V and 2 bases for J; bases not matched to a gene: 9. This CDR3 contains 16 residues. The CDR3 spells CASSSPATGENYGYTF. CDR3 bases: TGTGCCAGCAGCTCCCCGGCGACAGGGGAGAACTATGGCTACACCTTC. Full variable domain (rest looked up from reference TRBV5-8 and TRBJ1-2): EAGVTQSPTHLIKTRGQQATLRCSPISGHTSVYWYQQALGLGLQFLLWYDEGEERNRGNFPPRFSGRQFPNYSSELNVNALELEDSALYLCASSSPATGENYGYTFGSGTRLTVV.

This chain connects TRBV30 to TRBJ2-6; no definite D call. V lost 5 bases, J lost 1 base, and 6 bases lay in between. CDR3 size: 13 residues. Germline V CDR1 and CDR2: GTSNPN, SVGIG (reference sequence). The DNA of the CDR3 is TGTGCCTGGCGCGCGTCTGGGGCCAACGTCCTGACTTTC. This translates into CAWRASGANVLTF.

As for this clone: At the DNA level, this CDR3 is encoded by other sequences in the same sample as well. The chain combines TRBV5-1 with TRBJ2-7; D may be TRBD2 (5 bases). The CDR3 is 14 residues long. The V end was cut by 1 base, the J end by 0 bases, with 8 bases between. Per the germline V gene, CDR1 is SGHRS and CDR2 is YFSETQ. The CDR3 sequence: CASSLSGSSYEQYF. In DNA, the CDR3 is TGCGCCAGCAGCTTGTCGGGGAGCTCCTACGAGCAGTACTTC.

The chain recombines TRBV7-9 with TRBJ2-3; 7 bases are a match to TRBD2. V dropped 1 base and J dropped 3; count of bases not matched to a gene: 1. The CDR3 sequence is 14 residues long. Germline-derived CDR1 and CDR2 are SEHNR and FQNEAQ (reference sequence). The DNA of the CDR3 is TGTGCCAGCAGCTTAGGGCGGGAGACAGATACGCAGTATTTT. Protein sequence: CASSLGRETDTQYF.

The chain combines TRBV19 with TRBJ2-3; tentatively, D is TRBD1 (6 bases). Trimming shortened V by 4 bases and J by 4 bases, and 21 bases separated the two germline ends. The CDR3 sequence is 17 residues long. Germline CDR1 reads LNHDA; CDR2 reads SQIVND (reference sequence). The CDR3: CASSRPDKGVVADTQYF. Here the CDR3 DNA reads TGTGCCAGTAGTAGACCGGACAAGGGGGTTGTGGCAGATACGCAGTATTTT.

There are a few counts of this clone. V gene TRBV7-2 combines with J gene TRBJ2-5; TRBD2 is a possible D gene (6 bases). The DNA end favors TRBJ2-7, so the J call may be wrong. Germline V gene data show CDR1 as SGHTA and CDR2 as FQGNSA. CDR3 length equals 15 residues. CDR3 nucleotide sequence: TGTGCCAGCAGCTTATCCGCGGGACTTTCCTACGAGCAGTACTTC. Translating gives CASSLSAGLSYEQYF.

The rearrangement joins TRBV4-1 to TRBJ1-1, with D perhaps matching TRBD1 (6 bases). This CDR3 comprises 17 residues. Germline-derived CDR1 and CDR2 are MGHRA and YSYEKL. V lost 2 bases and J lost 1, with 17 bases in between. The DNA of the CDR3 is TGCGCCAGCAGCCAACCCCATAGGGGGTCCCGGAACACTGAAGCTTTCTTT. Its translation is CASSQPHRGSRNTEAFF.

The chain employs TRBV10-3 and TRBJ1-1, with 8 bases identical to TRBD1. Germline V gene lookup returns CDR1 ENHRY and CDR2 SYGVKD. Germline trimming cut 0 bases from V and 4 bases from J; bases unmatched to any gene: 7. There are 16 residues in the CDR3. CDR3 sequence reads: CAISESFGQGITEAFF. In DNA, the CDR3 is TGTGCCATCAGTGAGTCTTTCGGACAGGGTATCACTGAAGCTTTCTTT.

This clone came up a few times. This chain uses TRBV5-1 with TRBJ2-7; perhaps TRBD2 as D (6 bases). The V and J ends lost 4 bases and 4 bases respectively, with 15 bases between them. The V gene's germline CDR1 is SGHRS and CDR2 YFSETQ. CDR3 length: 14 residues. The CDR3 bases are TGCGCCAGCAGCGTCGGGGGTCCAGGGTACGAGCAGTACTTC. Protein product: CASSVGGPGYEQYF.

The chain carries TRBV19 and TRBJ2-3; D might be TRBD2 (5 bases). The CDR3 covers 17 residues. Germline V lookup: CDR1 LNHDA, CDR2 SQIVND (reference sequence). V was shortened by 2 bases and J by 2 bases, with 17 bases between the two germline ends. DNA for the CDR3: TGTGCCAGTAGTATACGCCCCCTCTCGGGGTACACAGATACGCAGTATTTT. Amino acids: CASSIRPLSGYTDTQYF.

The chain combines TRBV27 with TRBJ2-1; TRBD2 agrees at 8 bases. The germline V gene has CDR1 MNHEY and CDR2 SMNVEV (reference sequence). This CDR3 comprises 15 residues. Trimming removed 1 base from V and 9 bases from J; junction bases left unmatched: 8. CDR3 protein: CASSLWERENSEQFF. CDR3 coding DNA: TGTGCCAGCAGTTTATGGGAGCGGGAGAACAGTGAGCAGTTCTTC.

The chain has TRBV27 and TRBJ2-5; possibly TRBD2 for D (5 bases). Germline CDR1 reads MNHEY; CDR2 reads SMNVEV (reference sequence). The V gene lost 5 bases and the J gene lost 0 bases, with 10 bases spanning the gap. The CDR3 extends over 14 amino acids. This CDR3 is CASSTNGNQETQYF. CDR3 DNA: TGTGCCAGCAGTACCAACGGGAACCAAGAGACCCAGTACTTC.

The chain uses TRBV9 and TRBJ2-1; 11 bases match TRBD2. The germline CDR1 and CDR2 sequences are SGDLS and YYNGEE. V trimming: 0 bases; J trimming: 1 base; junction bases outside the gene matches: 12. This CDR3 contains 20 residues. This chain's CDR3 is CASSVGGSGRVSRSYNEQFF. The CDR3 DNA sequence: TGTGCCAGCAGCGTAGGAGGTAGCGGGAGGGTCTCGAGATCCTACAATGAGCAGTTCTTC.

The chain recombines TRBV15 with TRBJ2-2, with TRBD1 identical over 8 bases. Germline V gives CDR1 LNHNV, CDR2 YYDKDF (reference sequence). The CDR3 is made up of 14 amino acids. V shed 7 bases and J 4 bases; nucleotides not matched to a gene: 5. CDR3 DNA: TGTGCCACCACACAGGGGGTAATCACCGGGGAGCTGTTTTTT. Its translation: CATTQGVITGELFF.

V gene TRBV6-1 combines with J gene TRBJ1-2; D is undetermined. The V end lost 0 bases, the J end lost 6 bases, and 8 bases lay between the germline ends. This CDR3 spans 13 amino acids. From germline, CDR1 is MNHNS and CDR2 SASEGT. The CDR3, as DNA: TGTGCCAGCAGTGAAGCGCTCGGGAATGGCTACACCTTC. Translation gives CASSEALGNGYTF.

The V call is TRBV27, the J call TRBJ2-2; D call uncertain. V lost 6 bases to trimming and J lost 4 bases, with 9 bases between them. Germline V lookup: CDR1 MNHEY, CDR2 SMNVEV (reference sequence). The CDR3 totals 13 residues. CDR3 DNA sequence: TGTGCCAGCAGATATAGAGCCACCGGGGAGCTGTTTTTT. Amino acid sequence: CASRYRATGELFF.

This chain links TRBV30 with TRBJ1-1; the match to TRBD1 covers 7 bases. The CDR3 contains 15 residues. Per germline, CDR1 GTSNPN and CDR2 SVGIG (reference sequence). CDR3 protein: CAYTPLTGLNTEAFF. For the CDR3, the DNA is TGTGCTTATACCCCCCTGACAGGGCTGAACACTGAAGCTTTCTTT. The full variable domain, in which reference TRBV30 and TRBJ1-1 provide the parts outside the CDR3, is SQTIHQWPATLVQPVGSPLSLECTVEGTSNPNLYWYRQAAGRGLQLLFYSVGIGQISSEVPQNLSASRPQDRQFILSSKKLLLSDSGFYLCAYTPLTGLNTEAFFGQGTRLTVV.

This clone was detected only once. The chain has TRBV6-5 and TRBJ2-7; 11 bases fit TRBD2. This CDR3 has 15 amino acids. V dropped 6 bases and J dropped 1; count of bases not matched to a gene: 5. Germline CDR1 reads MNHEY; CDR2 reads SVGAGI. The chain's CDR3 is CASSKGTSGSYEQYF. The DNA of the CDR3 is TGTGCCAGCAGCAAAGGGACTAGCGGATCCTACGAGCAGTACTTC.

V usage is TRBV18 and J usage is TRBJ1-1, with D tentatively TRBD1 (5 bases). Between the trimmed V and J ends, which lost 6 bases and 3 bases, there was a span of 20 bases. In germline, CDR1 is KGHSH, CDR2 LQKENI. This CDR3 is built from 16 residues. CDR3 protein: CASSSPGLVGDTEAFF. CDR3 coding DNA: TGTGCCAGCTCGTCCCCGGGACTCGTCGGGGACACTGAAGCTTTCTTT. The full variable domain, rest sourced from reference TRBV18 and TRBJ1-1, is NAGVMQNPRHLVRRRGQEARLRCSPMKGHSHVYWYRQLPEEGLKFMVYLQKENIIDESGMPKERFSAEFPKEGPSILRIQQVVRGDSAAYFCASSSPGLVGDTEAFFGQGTRLTVV.

The chain carries TRBV19 and TRBJ1-1, with 8 nucleotides matching TRBD1. CDR3 length: 15 amino acids. Germline V gene sequence: CDR1 LNHDA, CDR2 SQIVND (reference sequence). The V segment lost 7 bases and the J segment 2 bases; nucleotides outside the gene matches: 9. The CDR3 DNA reads TGTGCCAGTACCCTCGGGCAGGGGGCTAACACTGAAGCTTTCTTT. Its protein is CASTLGQGANTEAFF.

The chain's CDR3 is CASSEGTVSNQPQHF. The CDR3 bases are TGTGCCAGCAGCGAGGGGACAGTTAGCAATCAGCCCCAGCATTTT. The J gene is TRBJ1-5, the V gene TRBV7-6, with TRBD1 matching over 7 bases. Per the germline V gene, CDR1 is SGHVS and CDR2 is FNYEAQ. The CDR3 length is 15 residues. J was trimmed by 0 bases and V by 5 bases; bases with no gene match: 4.